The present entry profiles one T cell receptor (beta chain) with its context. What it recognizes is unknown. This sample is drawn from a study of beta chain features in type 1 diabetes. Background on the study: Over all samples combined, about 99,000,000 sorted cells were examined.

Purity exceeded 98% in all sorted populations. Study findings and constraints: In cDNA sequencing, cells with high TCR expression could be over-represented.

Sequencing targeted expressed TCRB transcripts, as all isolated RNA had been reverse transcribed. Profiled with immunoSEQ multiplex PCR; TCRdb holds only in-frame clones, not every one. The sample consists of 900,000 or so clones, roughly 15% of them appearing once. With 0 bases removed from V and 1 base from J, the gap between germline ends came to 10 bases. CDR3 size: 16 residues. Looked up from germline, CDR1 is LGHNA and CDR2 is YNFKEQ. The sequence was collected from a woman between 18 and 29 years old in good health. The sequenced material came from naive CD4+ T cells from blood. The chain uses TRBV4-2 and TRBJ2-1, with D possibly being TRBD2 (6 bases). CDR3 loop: CASSQERGASYNEQFF. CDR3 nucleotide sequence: TGTGCCAGCAGCCAAGAGCGCGGGGCATCCTACAATGAGCAGTTCTTC.